The source of this T cell receptor beta chain is a study of T cell changes during pregnancy in multiple sclerosis. Sequenced by immunoSEQ multiplex PCR; TCRdb stores in-frame clones only, minus some. The sample carries roughly 52,000 clones, 85% to 95% recorded once. This clone was recorded once. Trimming took off 2 bases at V and 0 bases at J, with 14 bases between the two ends. The length of the CDR3 is 18 residues. In germline, CDR1 is SGHVS, CDR2 FNYEAQ. This TCR came from a female donor with multiple sclerosis, enrolled in a pregnancy study. The chain joins TRBV7-6 to TRBJ2-6; the D gene is possibly TRBD1 (6 bases). The sequenced sample was CD8+ T cells from peripheral blood mononuclear cells, obtained in the third trimester of pregnancy. CDR3 sequence reads: CASSLNDRKYSGANVLTF. CDR3 DNA sequence: TGTGCCAGCAGCTTAAACGACAGGAAATACTCTGGGGCCAACGTCCTGACTTTC.